Listed here is a single T cell receptor beta chain. The sample belongs to a study of blood T cell repertoires in COVID-19. Study at large: Collection of acute and convalescent COVID-19 samples took place in the United States, Italy and Spain. PBMCs, B-cell-depleted T cells, or T cells provided the cDNA or gDNA that made up the material.

Seattle patients were enrolled while actively infected and followed longitudinally. Looked up from germline, CDR1 is SGHRS and CDR2 is YFSETQ. Unmatched junction bases numbered 8, after V lost 4 bases and J lost 3 bases. The CDR3 has 16 residues. Authors' processing steps: Estimates of nucleated cell counts were drawn from the amplification of reference gene primers. The method was immunoSEQ multiplex PCR; TCRdb's version includes in-frame clones alone and lacks a portion of them. V, J and clone size are those of that table, while D and trimming were read from the DNA. The sample lists around 430,000 clones, approximately 90% occurring once.

The sequence derives from a woman between 50 and 59 years old with COVID-19, enrolled during active disease. The sequencing input was peripheral blood. The gene calls are TRBV5-1 and TRBJ2-1; 9 bases match TRBD2. The chain's CDR3 is CASSGNSGGLYNEQFF. The CDR3 nucleotides read TGCGCCAGCAGCGGGAATAGCGGGGGCCTCTACAATGAGCAGTTCTTC. The complete variable domain, with remaining parts taken from reference TRBV5-1 and TRBJ2-1, reads KAGVTQTPRYLIKTRGQQVTLSCSPISGHRSVSWYQQTPGQGLQFLFEYFSETQRNKGNFPGRFSGRQFSNSRSEMNVSTLELGDSALYLCASSGNSGGLYNEQFFGPGTRLTVL.